A single sample gave rise to the 21 T cell receptor beta chains below, sequenced in a study of OX40 agonist ivuxolimab in advanced cancers. Produced via immunoSEQ multiplex PCR; TCRdb's table is partial and in-frame only. The sample comprises approximately 87,000 clones, roughly 90% of which are singletons, and 3.4% rests with the top ten. This specimen consisted of CD4+ or CD8+ T cells sorted from blood, obtained in a trial of the OX40 agonist ivuxolimab. These receptors came from an adult with an advanced solid tumor such as melanoma, head and neck, liver or kidney cancer.

This chain uses TRBV6-6 with TRBJ1-5; the D is unclear. The length of the CDR3 is 11 residues. Germline CDR1 is MNHNY and CDR2 is SVGAGI (reference sequence). V dropped 8 bases and J dropped 4 bases, with 6 bases sitting between them. The CDR3 loop reads CASGENQPQHF. The DNA of the CDR3 is TGTGCCAGCGGAGAGAATCAGCCCCAGCATTTT.

The rearrangement joins TRBV6-5 to TRBJ2-1; 9 bases map to TRBD2. The CDR3 covers 15 residues. CDR1 MNHEY and CDR2 SVGAGI come from the germline V gene. Losses at the gene ends were 6 bases for V and 7 bases for J; bases not matched to a gene: 10. For the CDR3, the DNA is TGTGCCAGCAGCCTTCTTAGCGGGGGACAAAATGAGCAGTTCTTC. It encodes CASSLLSGGQNEQFF.

The chain links TRBV7-2 to TRBJ2-7; a possible D gene is TRBD1 (5 bases). The CDR3 runs 13 residues. V lost 4 bases and J 0 bases, leaving 7 bases between the germline ends. The germline CDR1 and CDR2 sequences are SGHTA and FQGNSA. CDR3 sequence: CASSSGPSYEQYF. Written as DNA, the CDR3 is TGTGCCAGCAGCTCAGGGCCCTCCTACGAGCAGTACTTC.

This chain connects TRBV9 to TRBJ1-1, with D unclear. The CDR3 length is 12 residues. V lost 4 bases and J 5 bases, leaving 9 bases between the germline ends. In germline, CDR1 is SGDLS, CDR2 YYNGEE. The CDR3 loop is CASSPLETEAFF. The CDR3, as DNA: TGTGCCAGCAGCCCCCTCGAGACTGAAGCTTTCTTT.

The genes are TRBV9 and TRBJ1-1, with D possibly TRBD1 on 5 matching bases. Trimming removed 4 bases at V and 7 bases at J, with 8 bases between. Germline CDR1 reads SGDLS; CDR2 reads YYNGEE. This CDR3 comprises 11 residues. The CDR3: CASSSDSEAFF. In DNA form, the CDR3 reads TGTGCCAGCAGCTCAGACAGTGAAGCTTTCTTT.

This chain uses TRBV4-3 with TRBJ1-1; D perhaps matches TRBD1 (6 bases). The CDR3 loop spans 15 amino acids. Germline loops: CDR1 LGHNA, CDR2 YSLEER. Trimming shortened V by 3 bases and J by 1 base, and 12 bases separated the two germline ends. The CDR3 nucleotides are TGCGCCAGCAGCCATGTGAACAGGGCGAACACTGAAGCTTTCTTT. Its translation: CASSHVNRANTEAFF.

The rearrangement links TRBV27 to TRBJ2-7; 12 nucleotides agree with TRBD2. This CDR3 comprises 15 residues. The ends lost 3 bases at V and 3 bases at J; junction bases unmatched: 3. Germline-derived CDR1 and CDR2 are MNHEY and SMNVEV (reference sequence). CDR3 residues: CASSFGTSGYYEQYF. The CDR3 bases are TGTGCCAGCAGTTTTGGGACTAGCGGGTACTACGAGCAGTACTTC.

The chain joins TRBV13 to TRBJ1-5, with D possibly matching TRBD1 (5 bases). V was pared by 2 bases and J by 2 bases, with 16 bases between. CDR1 and CDR2 (germline): PRHDT, FYEKMQ (reference sequence). The CDR3 consists of 17 residues. This CDR3 reads CASSLYGGAGGNQPQHF. DNA for the CDR3: TGTGCCAGCAGCTTATACGGAGGGGCCGGAGGCAATCAGCCCCAGCATTTT.

This chain uses TRBV14 with TRBJ2-3; no firm D call. CDR1 and CDR2 (germline): SGHDN, FVKESK. The CDR3 is 12 amino acids. V gave up 3 bases and J gave up 11 bases, with 12 bases separating them. The CDR3 region has the DNA TGTGCCAGCAGCCAGTCGGATGTGGGGCAGTATTTT. Translation: CASSQSDVGQYF.

The genes are TRBV5-6 and TRBJ2-7, with 7 positions matching TRBD2. The CDR3 is made up of 14 amino acids. CDR1 and CDR2 from the germline V gene are SGHDT and YYEEEE. The junction had 9 bases not matched to a gene; V was cut back by 3 bases and J by 6 bases. CDR3 amino acids: CASSSGLVHFEQYF. The CDR3 region has the DNA TGTGCCAGCAGCTCTGGACTAGTACACTTCGAGCAGTACTTC.

V usage is TRBV27 and J usage is TRBJ2-7, with 8 bases that match TRBD1. Germline V CDR1 and CDR2: MNHEY, SMNVEV (reference sequence). The CDR3 contains 15 residues. The junction had 9 bases not matched to a gene; V was cut back by 7 bases and J by 1 base. In DNA form, the CDR3 reads TGTGCCAGCAAGATTGGACAGGGTGAGTCCTACGAGCAGTACTTC. The encoded protein is CASKIGQGESYEQYF.

The count of this clone is one. The CDR3 here is CASSLAGGGDTQYF. Here the CDR3 DNA reads TGTGCCAGCAGTCTAGCGGGAGGGGGAGATACGCAGTATTTT. The chain carries TRBV27 and TRBJ2-3, with 12 bases fitting TRBD2. The ends lost 5 bases at V and 5 bases at J; junction bases unmatched: 2. The germline V gene has CDR1 MNHEY and CDR2 SMNVEV (reference sequence). The CDR3 totals 14 residues.

V gene TRBV27 combines with J gene TRBJ2-5; TRBD2 aligns across 10 bases. J gave up 11 bases and V 2 bases, and 11 bases lay outside the gene matches. Germline CDR1 is MNHEY and CDR2 is SMNVEV (reference sequence). The CDR3 length is 15 residues. In DNA, the CDR3 is TGTGCCAGCAGTTTACTTAGCGGGGGGCCTATGGAGCAGTACTTC. Its translation: CASSLLSGGPMEQYF.

V usage is TRBV28 and J usage is TRBJ2-1, with TRBD1 matching 11 bases. CDR3 length: 15 residues. In germline, CDR1 is MDHEN, CDR2 SYDVKM. J lost 6 bases, V lost 4 bases, and 5 bases had no gene match. The CDR3 DNA reads as TGTGCCAGCAGTTGGGACAGGGGGTCTGGCAATGAGCAGTTCTTC. It is translated as CASSWDRGSGNEQFF.

The chain employs TRBV27 and TRBJ1-2; D might be TRBD1 (6 bases). From germline, CDR1 is MNHEY and CDR2 SMNVEV (reference sequence). The V gene lost 6 bases and the J gene lost 6 bases, with 17 bases spanning the gap. This CDR3 has 14 residues. In DNA, the CDR3 is TGTGCCAGCAGACCGCCCAGGGGAACCCATGGCTACACCTTC. This codes for CASRPPRGTHGYTF.

The chain links TRBV19 to TRBJ2-1; a possible D gene is TRBD2 (6 bases). Germline lookup yields CDR1 LNHDA and CDR2 SQIVND (reference sequence). Trimming shortened V by 4 bases and J by 5 bases, and 12 bases separated the two germline ends. There are 14 residues in the CDR3. The DNA of the CDR3 is TGTGCCAGTAGTAATTGGGACTTAGACAATGAGCAGTTCTTC. The encoded protein is CASSNWDLDNEQFF. The variable domain in full, completed from reference TRBV19 and TRBJ2-1, reads DGGITQSPKYLFRKEGQNVTLSCEQNLNHDAMYWYRQDPGQGLRLIYYSQIVNDFQKGDIAEGYSVSREKKESFPLTVTSAQKNPTAFYLCASSNWDLDNEQFFGPGTRLTVL.

The V and J genes are TRBV10-3 and TRBJ2-7; possibly TRBD1 or TRBD2 for D (5 bases each). Looked up from germline, CDR1 is ENHRY and CDR2 is SYGVKD. Trimming took off 4 bases at V and 4 bases at J, with 8 bases between the two ends. The CDR3 loop spans 12 amino acids. CDR3 bases: TGTGCCATCAGTGGGGACGGTTACGAGCAGTACTTC. Amino acid sequence: CAISGDGYEQYF.

The chain couples TRBV15 to TRBJ2-1, with 9 bases fitting TRBD1. Germline lookup yields CDR1 LNHNV and CDR2 YYDKDF (reference sequence). CDR3 length: 16 amino acids. V lost 3 bases and J lost 4; bases outside the gene matches: 7. This CDR3 is CATSSHTGGPYNEQFF. In nucleotides, the CDR3 is TGTGCCACCAGCAGCCATACAGGGGGCCCTTACAATGAGCAGTTCTTC. Variable domain in full (rest from reference TRBV15 and TRBJ2-1): DAMVIQNPRYQVTQFGKPVTLSCSQTLNHNVMYWYQQKSSQAPKLLFHYYDKDFNNEADTPDNFQSRRPNTSFCFLDIRSPGLGDTAMYLCATSSHTGGPYNEQFFGPGTRLTVL.

The chain combines TRBV14 with TRBJ1-1; D is unresolved. The CDR3 spans 12 residues. Germline V gene data show CDR1 as SGHDN and CDR2 as FVKESK. V lost 3 bases, J lost 5 bases, and 7 bases lay in between. The CDR3 DNA sequence: TGTGCCAGCAGCCATCGGTGGACTGAAGCTTTCTTT. Translating gives CASSHRWTEAFF.

The CDR3 sequence is CASSRIPGTYEQYF. The CDR3 DNA reads as TGCGCCAGCAGTCGTATCCCAGGGACCTACGAGCAGTACTTC. This chain connects TRBV10-1 to TRBJ2-7; weak D call: TRBD1 (5 bases). This CDR3 spans 14 amino acids. V was pared by 5 bases and J by 2 bases, with 13 bases between. The germline gives CDR1 WNHNN, CDR2 SYGVQD (reference sequence).

The rearrangement joins TRBV19 to TRBJ1-6; the match to TRBD1 covers 7 bases. Germline V gives CDR1 LNHDA, CDR2 SQIVND (reference sequence). J gave up 8 bases and V 6 bases, and 10 bases lay outside the gene matches. The CDR3 consists of 15 residues. CDR3 protein: CASSEGANDYSPLHF. The CDR3 bases are TGTGCCAGTAGCGAGGGGGCTAACGATTATTCACCCCTCCACTTT.